Following are 14 T cell receptor beta chains from one sample sequenced in a study of shared T cell receptors in the human thymus (dated by TCRdb to the early 2020s). Library method: the immunoSEQ multiplex PCR assay. As stored in TCRdb, this immuneACCESS dataset retains in-frame rearrangements with V and J assigned. A fraction of the clones does not appear; measured against another copy, unresolved V genes explain less than half of the discrepancy, and the remainder lacks a known reason. The sample yields more than 550,000 clones; 70% to 90% were counted once. The ten largest make up approximately 0.0097% of the sample. This sample also appeared in a second study, on human thymus T cells.

Sequencing was done on a sample of thymocytes. These TCRs come from a boy in the first two years of life with a congenital heart defect. Donor details come from another sample of the same person, matched by shared clones.

The chain uses TRBV12-5 and TRBJ1-5, with TRBD1 matching 10 bases. The CDR3 contains 17 residues. With V trimmed by 5 bases and J by 4 bases, 11 bases remained unmatched. The V gene's germline CDR1 is LGHNT and CDR2 FRNRAP. CDR3 DNA sequence: TGTGCTAGTGGTGCCGGGACAGGGGCGGAGGAAAATCAGCCCCAGCATTTT. Translating it yields CASGAGTGAEENQPQHF. Using reference TRBV12-5 and TRBJ1-5 for the parts outside the CDR3, the full variable domain is DARVTQTPRHKVTEMGQEVTMRCQPILGHNTVFWYRQTMMQGLELLAYFRNRAPLDDSGMPKDRFSAEMPDATLATLKIQPSEPRDSAVYFCASGAGTGAEENQPQHFGDGTRLSIL.

The chain uses TRBV10-3 and TRBJ1-1, with D unclear. The CDR3 has 14 residues. Trimming left V 10 bases short and J 0 bases short, with 15 bases between. Germline CDR1 reads ENHRY; CDR2 reads SYGVKD. The CDR3: CATQVAGMNTEAFF. The CDR3 bases are TGTGCCACCCAGGTCGCAGGAATGAACACTGAAGCTTTCTTT.

The chain carries TRBV27 and TRBJ2-7; 10 bases are shared with TRBD1. Losses at the gene ends were 6 bases for V and 2 bases for J; bases not matched to a gene: 10. The CDR3 totals 16 residues. The germline V gene has CDR1 MNHEY and CDR2 SMNVEV (reference sequence). This CDR3 is CASSALPGTGAYEQYF. The CDR3 bases are TGTGCCAGCAGCGCACTCCCCGGGACAGGGGCCTACGAGCAGTACTTC.

V gene TRBV12-5 combines with J gene TRBJ2-7; perhaps TRBD2 as D (6 bases). The V gene's germline CDR1 is LGHNT and CDR2 FRNRAP. CDR3 length: 12 amino acids. V lost 5 bases and J lost 7, with 12 bases in between. The CDR3 is CASGPAGGEQYF. CDR3 bases: TGTGCTAGTGGTCCCGCCGGGGGTGAGCAGTACTTC.

The J gene is TRBJ2-1, the V gene TRBV7-9; a possible D gene is TRBD2 (5 bases). The V end was cut by 1 base, the J end by 6 bases, with 16 bases between. Germline CDR1 is SEHNR and CDR2 is FQNEAQ (reference sequence). The CDR3 totals 16 residues. CDR3 bases: TGTGCCAGCAGCTTAGTGACCGGGGTGGAATTCAATGAGCAGTTCTTC. Translated, it gives CASSLVTGVEFNEQFF.

The chain couples TRBV7-9 to TRBJ1-6; D is perhaps TRBD1 (6 bases). The CDR3 is 16 residues long. V lost 4 bases, J lost 7 bases, and 17 bases lay in between. Germline CDR1 reads SEHNR; CDR2 reads FQNEAQ (reference sequence). DNA for the CDR3: TGTGCCAGCAGCTCCGATCTGGACAGACAAAATTCACCCCTCCACTTT. It yields the protein CASSSDLDRQNSPLHF.

This clone was counted a few times. The CDR3 DNA is TGTGCCAGCAGCCATCCGACGGAGAGCTCTGGAAACACCATATATTTT. Protein product: CASSHPTESSGNTIYF. J is TRBJ1-3 and V is TRBV4-2; D remains unclear. The CDR3 runs to 16 residues. The V end was cut by 3 bases, the J end by 0 bases, with 12 bases between. In germline, CDR1 is LGHNA, CDR2 YNFKEQ.

V is TRBV30 and J is TRBJ1-2; a possible D gene is TRBD1 (5 bases). Germline lookup yields CDR1 GTSNPN and CDR2 SVGIG (reference sequence). This CDR3 is 16 amino acids long. The V end was cut by 7 bases, the J end by 1 base, with 22 bases between. The CDR3 region is CASQGATPGDNYGYTF. The DNA of the CDR3 is TGTGCCTCCCAAGGGGCGACCCCTGGGGATAACTATGGCTACACCTTC.

The chain uses TRBV27 and TRBJ2-5; 9 bases agree with TRBD2. Germline trimming cut 6 bases from V and 11 bases from J; bases unmatched to any gene: 16. CDR3 length: 15 amino acids. The germline V gene encodes CDR1 MNHEY and CDR2 SMNVEV (reference sequence). The CDR3 DNA is TGTGCCAGCAGACCCAGCGGGACTAGCTTGAGTGAGCAGTACTTC. Translating it yields CASRPSGTSLSEQYF.

This clone came up a few times. The chain is built from TRBV10-3 and TRBJ2-1; D might be TRBD1 (6 bases). V lost 3 bases to trimming and J lost 3 bases, with 12 bases between them. Germline CDR1 is ENHRY and CDR2 is SYGVKD. The CDR3 loop spans 15 amino acids. The CDR3 sequence is CAISDPGTYYNEQFF. Written as DNA, the CDR3 is TGTGCCATCAGTGACCCTGGGACATACTACAATGAGCAGTTCTTC.

Only one count was recorded for this clone. The V gene is TRBV28, the J gene TRBJ1-5, with a possible D match to TRBD1 (6 bases). CDR1 MDHEN and CDR2 SYDVKM come from the germline V gene. The length of the CDR3 is 16 residues. Deletions cut 6 bases from V and 7 bases from J, with 22 bases between. CDR3 sequence reads: CASSQGGVQGRQPQHF. Here the CDR3 DNA reads TGTGCCAGCAGCCAAGGCGGCGTACAGGGAAGGCAGCCCCAGCATTTT.

The chain has TRBV28 and TRBJ1-1; possible D gene TRBD1, 6 bases. CDR3 length: 14 amino acids. Per germline, CDR1 MDHEN and CDR2 SYDVKM. V lost 3 bases, J lost 5 bases, and 13 bases lay in between. CDR3 residues: CASSLGGAQTEAFF. Here the CDR3 DNA reads TGTGCCAGCAGTTTGGGGGGGGCGCAGACTGAAGCTTTCTTT.

The chain's CDR3 is CASSSLQAKGSYEQYF. CDR3 nucleotides: TGTGCCAGTAGCTCGTTACAGGCGAAGGGCTCCTACGAGCAGTACTTC. The V and J genes are TRBV19 and TRBJ2-7; a weak D match, TRBD1 (5 bases). CDR1 is LNHDA, CDR2 SQIVND, per germline (reference sequence). Trimming took off 6 bases at V and 0 bases at J, with 18 bases between the two ends. CDR3 length: 16 amino acids. The entire variable domain, with the rest obtained from reference TRBV19 and TRBJ2-7, is as follows: DGGITQSPKYLFRKEGQNVTLSCEQNLNHDAMYWYRQDPGQGLRLIYYSQIVNDFQKGDIAEGYSVSREKKESFPLTVTSAQKNPTAFYLCASSSLQAKGSYEQYFGPGTRLTVT.

V gene TRBV6-5 combines with J gene TRBJ1-6; the D is unclear. The germline gives CDR1 MNHEY, CDR2 SVGAGI. Deletions cut 7 bases from V and 9 bases from J, with 13 bases between. This CDR3 has 13 residues. CDR3 amino acids: CASTHEEGSPLHF. CDR3 nucleotide sequence: TGTGCCAGCACCCACGAGGAGGGTTCACCCCTCCACTTT.